These 29 T cell receptor beta chains were all obtained from the same sample, sequenced in a study of blood T cell repertoires in COVID-19. The data were produced by immunoSEQ multiplex PCR, yet TCRdb's version contains in-frame clones alone and is incomplete. The table has tens of thousands of clones, less than 90% seen once. Sample: peripheral blood. The receptors were gathered from a human donor in a cohort sampled during active COVID-19.

This chain links TRBV6-4 with TRBJ1-1, with TRBD1 as a possible D gene (5 bases). CDR1 and CDR2 (germline): MRHNA, SNTAGT. Trimming shortened V by 5 bases and J by 1 base, and 8 bases separated the two germline ends. This CDR3 spans 13 amino acids. DNA of the CDR3: TGTGCCAGCAGTCCGCAGGGGAACACTGAAGCTTTCTTT. This translates into CASSPQGNTEAFF.

The chain recombines TRBV19 with TRBJ1-1; D is undetermined. CDR1 and CDR2 from the germline V gene are LNHDA and SQIVND (reference sequence). Trimming left V 4 bases short and J 1 base short, with 13 bases between. This CDR3 is 15 amino acids long. The CDR3 here is CASSTPLGRNTEAFF. CDR3 bases: TGTGCCAGTAGTACCCCACTGGGGAGGAACACTGAAGCTTTCTTT.

The chain is built from TRBV6-5 and TRBJ2-1, with a tentative D call TRBD1 (5 bases). V lost 6 bases, J lost 4 bases, and 13 bases lay in between. From germline, CDR1 is MNHEY and CDR2 SVGAGI. This CDR3 is built from 14 residues. CDR3 protein: CASSRQTEYNEQFF. The CDR3 DNA sequence: TGTGCCAGCAGCCGACAGACCGAATACAATGAGCAGTTCTTC.

The V call is TRBV3-1 (or the pseudogene TRBV3-2), the J call TRBJ2-3; 10 nucleotides agree with TRBD2. Germline values: CDR1 LGHDT, CDR2 YNNKEL (reference sequence). This CDR3 is 17 amino acids long. Trimming cost V 1 base and J 1 base; bases outside gene matches: 5. The CDR3: CASSQVFSGGGTDTQYF. The CDR3 coding sequence is TGTGCCAGCAGCCAAGTTTTCAGCGGGGGGGGCACAGATACGCAGTATTTT.

This clone was counted a few times. The chain recombines TRBV5-1 with TRBJ2-4, with TRBD1 identical over 8 bases. The germline gives CDR1 SGHRS, CDR2 YFSETQ. There are 16 residues in the CDR3. J lost 6 bases, V lost 4 bases, and 12 bases had no gene match. CDR3 sequence reads: CASSIPQGARGNIQYF. CDR3 bases: TGCGCCAGCAGCATACCCCAGGGGGCGCGAGGAAACATTCAGTACTTC.

V and J are TRBV5-1 and TRBJ2-4; 7 nucleotides line up with TRBD2. The V segment lost 4 bases and the J segment 8 bases; nucleotides outside the gene matches: 9. The germline V gene has CDR1 SGHRS and CDR2 YFSETQ. This CDR3 is built from 14 residues. This CDR3 reads CASSAGEPLHIQYF. CDR3 DNA: TGCGCCAGCAGCGCGGGAGAACCACTTCACATTCAGTACTTC.

The chain employs TRBV5-4 and TRBJ2-2, with 8 positions matching TRBD1. The CDR3 loop spans 17 amino acids. The germline V gene encodes CDR1 SGHNT and CDR2 YYREEE (reference sequence). Trimming cost V 0 bases and J 0 bases; bases outside gene matches: 4. The CDR3 DNA reads TGTGCCAGCAGCTTGGCAGGACAGGGCCCGAACACCGGGGAGCTGTTTTTT. This gives the protein CASSLAGQGPNTGELFF.

The chain recombines TRBV28 with TRBJ1-3; 9 nucleotides match TRBD1. The CDR3 consists of 17 residues. CDR1 is MDHEN, CDR2 SYDVKM, per germline. V dropped 7 bases and J dropped 0; count of bases not matched to a gene: 10. For the CDR3, the DNA is TGTGCCAGCAACTTTCCCGGACAGGGGCACTCTGGAAACACCATATATTTT. Translating gives CASNFPGQGHSGNTIYF. Looking up the rest from reference TRBV28 and TRBJ1-3 gives the full variable domain: DVKVTQSSRYLVKRTGEKVFLECVQDMDHENMFWYRQDPGLGLRLIYFSYDVKMKEKGDIPEGYSVSREKKERFSLILESASTNQTSMYLCASNFPGQGHSGNTIYFGEGSWLTVV.

The chain has TRBV7-6 and TRBJ2-2; 9 bases are shared with TRBD2. V trimming: 3 bases; J trimming: 1 base; junction bases outside the gene matches: 0. The CDR3 extends over 15 amino acids. Germline CDR1 SGHVS, CDR2 FNYEAQ. CDR3 sequence: CASSLTSGNTGELFF. In DNA, the CDR3 is TGTGCCAGCAGCTTGACTAGCGGGAACACCGGGGAGCTGTTTTTT.

The chain has TRBV7-9 and TRBJ2-7; 8 positions match TRBD1. This CDR3 region has 14 residues. Looked up from germline, CDR1 is SEHNR and CDR2 is FQNEAQ (reference sequence). With V trimmed by 1 base and J by 6 bases, 5 bases remained unmatched. The CDR3 region has the DNA TGTGCCAGCAGCTTAGGGGACAGGAGCCGCGAGCAGTACTTC. This translates into CASSLGDRSREQYF.

The chain is built from TRBV7-2 and TRBJ1-1, with 8 bases aligning to TRBD1. The V gene's germline CDR1 is SGHTA and CDR2 FQGNSA. The CDR3 is made up of 15 amino acids. V shed 5 bases and J 5 bases; nucleotides not matched to a gene: 10. The CDR3 reads CASSPQQGGWTEAFF. The CDR3 DNA sequence: TGTGCCAGCAGCCCCCAACAGGGGGGCTGGACTGAAGCTTTCTTT.

The V and J genes are TRBV7-2 and TRBJ1-5; TRBD1 matches 9 bases. V shed 6 bases and J 1 base; nucleotides not matched to a gene: 7. Germline V gene data show CDR1 as SGHTA and CDR2 as FQGNSA. The CDR3 consists of 16 residues. This chain's CDR3 is CASSSGTGRSNQPQHF. CDR3 DNA sequence: TGTGCCAGCAGTTCCGGGACAGGGAGAAGCAATCAGCCCCAGCATTTT.

This clone has a handful of counts. The rearrangement joins TRBV3-1 (or the pseudogene TRBV3-2) to TRBJ2-1; D might be TRBD1 (5 bases). The V gene lost 3 bases and the J gene lost 12 bases, with 12 bases spanning the gap. The V gene's germline CDR1 is LGHDT and CDR2 YNNKEL (reference sequence). There are 12 residues in the CDR3. The CDR3 sequence is CASSQDKALQFF. The CDR3 DNA is TGTGCCAGCAGCCAGGACAAGGCGTTGCAGTTCTTC.

The CDR3 sequence: CASSLERGVEKLFF. CDR3 in DNA: TGCGCCAGCAGCTTGGAAAGGGGCGTTGAAAAACTGTTTTTT. The rearrangement uses TRBV5-1 and TRBJ1-4, with a tentative D call TRBD1 (5 bases). The V gene's germline CDR1 is SGHRS and CDR2 YFSETQ. Deletions cut 0 bases from V and 7 bases from J, with 10 bases between. CDR3 length: 14 residues.

The gene calls are TRBV7-2 and TRBJ1-3; D unresolved. Germline V gene data show CDR1 as SGHTA and CDR2 as FQGNSA. Trimming removed 2 bases from V and 3 bases from J, with 11 bases in between. The length of the CDR3 is 15 residues. The CDR3 is CASSLSAGNGNTIYF. The CDR3 coding sequence is TGTGCCAGCAGCTTATCAGCCGGGAATGGAAACACCATATATTTT. Full variable domain (outside the CDR3, taken from reference TRBV7-2 and TRBJ1-3): GAGVSQSPSNKVTEKGKDVELRCDPISGHTALYWYRQSLGQGLEFLIYFQGNSAPDKSGLPSDRFSAERTGGSVSTLTIQRTQQEDSAVYLCASSLSAGNGNTIYFGEGSWLTVV.

J is TRBJ2-7 and V is TRBV18; the match to TRBD1 covers 11 bases. CDR1 is KGHSH and CDR2 is LQKENI in the germline V gene. V lost 2 bases and J lost 2; bases outside the gene matches: 2. The CDR3 runs 15 residues. In DNA form, the CDR3 reads TGTGCCAGCTCACCAGGGACAGGGGGGACCTACGAGCAGTACTTC. This codes for CASSPGTGGTYEQYF.

This clone has only a few counts. The chain has TRBV11-2 and TRBJ2-7; 7 bases align to TRBD1. CDR1 and CDR2 from the germline V gene are SGHAT and FQNNGV. The ends lost 8 bases at V and 4 bases at J; junction bases unmatched: 20. CDR3 length: 17 amino acids. The CDR3 DNA is TGTGCCAGCGAGCCGAAAACCCCCGGGACAGTGAGATACGAGCAGTACTTC. This gives the protein CASEPKTPGTVRYEQYF. Variable domain in full (rest from reference TRBV11-2 and TRBJ2-7): EAGVAQSPRYKIIEKRQSVAFWCNPISGHATLYWYQQILGQGPKLLIQFQNNGVVDDSQLPKDRFSAERLKGVDSTLKIQPAKLEDSAVYLCASEPKTPGTVRYEQYFGPGTRLTVT.

V and J are TRBV28 and TRBJ2-1; 10 positions agree with TRBD2. Germline assignment: CDR1 MDHEN and CDR2 SYDVKM. Trimming at V came to 4 bases and at J to 6 bases, leaving 12 bases not matched to a gene. This CDR3 is 17 amino acids long. The CDR3 loop is CASSSDRPGLASNEQFF. DNA for the CDR3: TGTGCCAGCAGTTCCGACAGGCCGGGACTAGCGAGCAATGAGCAGTTCTTC.

The CDR3 loop reads CASSADSYNEQFF. The CDR3 nucleotides read TGCGCCAGCAGTGCGGACTCCTACAATGAGCAGTTCTTC. This chain joins TRBV5-1 and TRBJ2-1; D gene uncertain. V shed 5 bases and J shed 0 bases, with 6 bases lying between them. Germline CDR1 SGHRS, CDR2 YFSETQ. This CDR3 has 13 amino acids.

The chain employs TRBV15 and TRBJ1-5; perhaps TRBD1 as D (6 bases). Trimming left V 5 bases short and J 6 bases short, with 14 bases between. This CDR3 contains 14 residues. Germline loops: CDR1 LNHNV, CDR2 YYDKDF (reference sequence). CDR3 bases: TGTGCCACCAGCGACCGCAGGGGAAGTCAGCCCCAGCATTTT. Its translation: CATSDRRGSQPQHF.

V gene TRBV5-1 combines with J gene TRBJ1-2, with 10 bases matching TRBD1. Germline V gene sequence: CDR1 SGHRS, CDR2 YFSETQ. The CDR3 contains 17 residues. J lost 8 bases, V lost 0 bases, and 13 bases had no gene match. CDR3 nucleotide sequence: TGCGCCAGCAGCTTGGTGCCTCCGGGACAGGGGTCTGGAGGCTACACCTTC. It codes for CASSLVPPGQGSGGYTF.

In DNA, the CDR3 is TGTGCCATCAGACCACTAGCGGAGGACTCCGAGCAGTACTTC. Amino acid sequence: CAIRPLAEDSEQYF. The J gene is TRBJ2-7, the V gene TRBV10-3; 8 positions agree with TRBD2. After removal of 6 bases from V and 6 bases from J, the junction contained 10 bases not matched to a gene. This CDR3 comprises 14 residues. Per germline, CDR1 ENHRY and CDR2 SYGVKD.

The chain combines TRBV5-1 with TRBJ1-1, with TRBD1 as a possible D gene (6 bases). The length of the CDR3 is 14 residues. Between the trimmed V and J ends, which lost 3 bases and 3 bases, there was a span of 12 bases. Looked up from germline, CDR1 is SGHRS and CDR2 is YFSETQ. The CDR3 loop reads CASSSQGMDTEAFF. CDR3 nucleotides: TGCGCCAGCAGCTCCCAGGGGATGGACACTGAAGCTTTCTTT.

The rearrangement uses TRBV6-5 and TRBJ1-2; 9 bases match TRBD1. The CDR3 is made up of 15 amino acids. Germline loops: CDR1 MNHEY, CDR2 SVGAGI. The junction had 12 bases not matched to a gene; V was cut back by 9 bases and J by 4 bases. The CDR3 spells CASLTGGAFGYGYTF. For the CDR3, the DNA is TGTGCCAGTCTTACAGGGGGCGCATTTGGCTATGGCTACACCTTC.

The chain employs TRBV6-1 and TRBJ2-7, with 9 bases aligning to TRBD1. The V gene's germline CDR1 is MNHNS and CDR2 SASEGT. J was trimmed by 6 bases and V by 0 bases; bases with no gene match: 12. The length of the CDR3 is 17 residues. The CDR3 DNA reads as TGTGCCAGCAGTGAAGCGCCACCGGGACAGGGTCAATTCGAGCAGTACTTC. Protein: CASSEAPPGQGQFEQYF.

This chain uses TRBV7-8 with TRBJ2-7; TRBD1 matches at 9 bases. With 0 bases clipped from V and 5 bases from J, the junction kept 8 bases outside the gene matches. The CDR3 spans 16 residues. CDR1 SGHVS and CDR2 FQNEAQ come from the germline V gene. The CDR3 here is CASSLAPGTGYNEQYF. CDR3 bases: TGTGCCAGCAGCTTAGCGCCCGGGACAGGGTATAACGAGCAGTACTTC.

The chain carries TRBV6-6 and TRBJ2-1, with 7 bases aligning to TRBD1. V lost 7 bases, J lost 6 bases, and 9 bases stayed unmatched. Germline V gene data show CDR1 as MNHNY and CDR2 as SVGAGI (reference sequence). The CDR3 runs to 14 residues. CDR3 region: CASIQQGIVNEQFF. The DNA for the CDR3 is TGTGCCAGCATCCAACAGGGGATCGTCAATGAGCAGTTCTTC.

The chain joins TRBV5-1 to TRBJ1-1; 8 nucleotides line up with TRBD1. Germline CDR1 is SGHRS and CDR2 is YFSETQ. V was clipped by 3 bases and J by 8 bases; unmatched bases: 3. CDR3 length equals 12 residues. The DNA for the CDR3 is TGCGCCAGCAGCTACGGACAGGGCGAAGCTTTCTTT. As protein: CASSYGQGEAFF.

The rearrangement links TRBV12-3 or TRBV12-4 to TRBJ1-2, with TRBD1 as a possible D gene (5 bases). This CDR3 has 13 residues. The ends were cut back, 6 bases at V and 3 bases at J, with 11 bases in the middle. The CDR3 loop is CASSRGTDYGYTF. Written as DNA, the CDR3 is TGTGCCAGCAGCCGCGGGACTGACTATGGCTACACCTTC.